This TCR beta chain is drawn from a study of read filtering for tumor transcriptome and immune sequencing. Study-level background: By R-ISS, stages I, II and III held approximately 8, 17 and 7 patients.

There are many counts of this clonotype. From about 0.4 ug of RNA, a library with molecular barcoded alpha/delta and beta/gamma adaptors was made. TCRdb re-analysed the reads in MiXCR, keeping a single row per CDR3 protein. The repertoire holds around 60,000 distinct CDR3 sequences, with about 19% as singletons. At the time of active disease, bone marrow was collected from every patient. The source material was a population of CD138-negative cells sorted from bone marrow. This sequence originates from a donor aged 40 or over with multiple myeloma.

The CDR3 region has the DNA TGTGCCACCAGCGCCCAAGCGGGGGGGCGAATGACAACTAATGAAAAACTGTTTTTT. Its translation is CATSAQAGGRMTTNEKLFF. The gene calls are TRBV15 and TRBJ1-4; the D gene is possibly TRBD1 (6 bases). V shed 5 bases and J shed 0 bases, with 22 bases lying between them. The CDR3 runs 19 residues. Germline-derived CDR1 and CDR2 are LNHNV and YYDKDF (reference sequence).